One and the same sample provided the 11 T cell receptor beta chains below, sequenced in a study of CD4 T cells in relation to SARS-CoV-2 and coronaviruses. Sequencing used immunoSEQ multiplex PCR; TCRdb keeps in-frame clones, though not all of them. The top ten clones hold around 1.7% of a sample with 55,000 to 75,000 clones, over 70% of them seen once. The unexposed donors gave CD4+ T cells in about 2010-2019, prior to COVID-19. The sample consisted of memory CD4+ T cells from PBMCs. These receptors originate from a human donor in good health.

This sequence joins TRBV6-2 or TRBV6-3 and TRBJ2-7, with D possibly matching TRBD1 (5 bases). CDR1 MNHEY and CDR2 SVGEGT come from the germline V gene. This CDR3 has 14 residues. The V end was cut by 4 bases, the J end by 7 bases, with 17 bases between. The CDR3 protein is CASSFPSPNREQYF. The CDR3 DNA follows: TGTGCCAGCAGTTTTCCCTCCCCGAACAGGGAGCAGTACTTC.

The J gene is TRBJ2-3, the V gene TRBV9; no reliable D call. This CDR3 comprises 14 residues. Germline loops: CDR1 SGDLS, CDR2 YYNGEE. V dropped 0 bases and J dropped 2 bases, with 7 bases sitting between them. CDR3 sequence: CASSVAADTDTQYF. Written as DNA, the CDR3 is TGTGCCAGCAGCGTAGCGGCCGACACAGATACGCAGTATTTT.

This sequence joins TRBV15 and TRBJ2-7; 7 bases agree with TRBD1. Germline CDR1 LNHNV, CDR2 YYDKDF (reference sequence). The CDR3 totals 15 residues. With V trimmed by 0 bases and J by 2 bases, 4 bases remained unmatched. In nucleotides, the CDR3 is TGTGCCACCAGCAGAGAACAGGGGAGAACCTACGAGCAGTACTTC. This encodes CATSREQGRTYEQYF.

The chain employs TRBV30 and TRBJ2-2, with D perhaps matching TRBD2 (6 bases). The CDR3 totals 14 residues. V lost 2 bases to trimming and J lost 7 bases, with 14 bases between them. Germline lookup yields CDR1 GTSNPN and CDR2 SVGIG (reference sequence). CDR3: CAWSLIAEIGELFF. CDR3 in DNA: TGTGCCTGGAGTCTCATAGCGGAGATCGGGGAGCTGTTTTTT.

V usage is TRBV25-1 and J usage is TRBJ1-1, with D possibly being TRBD1 (5 bases). Deletions cut 5 bases from V and 1 base from J, with 11 bases between. The CDR3 length is 14 residues. CDR1 is MGHDK, CDR2 SYGVNS, per germline. The CDR3 here is CASSPPGRNTEAFF. CDR3 DNA: TGTGCCAGCAGTCCCCCGGGACGGAACACTGAAGCTTTCTTT. Looking up the rest from reference TRBV25-1 and TRBJ1-1 gives the full variable domain: EADIYQTPRYLVIGTGKKITLECSQTMGHDKMYWYQQDPGMELHLIHYSYGVNSTEKGDLSSESTVSRIRTEHFPLTLESARPSHTSQYLCASSPPGRNTEAFFGQGTRLTVV.

The chain carries TRBV6-1 and TRBJ1-2; D is unresolved. CDR1 is MNHNS and CDR2 is SASEGT in the germline V gene. The CDR3 runs to 16 residues. Trimming shortened V by 4 bases and J by 4 bases, and 19 bases separated the two germline ends. The CDR3 loop reads CASSASPLGAAYGYTF. The CDR3 coding sequence is TGTGCCAGCAGTGCCTCCCCACTCGGAGCAGCCTATGGCTACACCTTC.

The rearrangement uses TRBV29-1 and TRBJ1-1; 11 positions agree with TRBD1. The CDR3 is 13 residues long. Germline loops: CDR1 SQVTM, CDR2 ANQGSEA. The DNA of the CDR3 is TGCACTACCCTCGGGACAGGGGGTGGTGAAGCTTTCTTT. It codes for CTTLGTGGGEAFF.

This chain joins TRBV7-8 and TRBJ1-6, with D perhaps matching TRBD1 (5 bases). Germline CDR1 SGHVS, CDR2 FQNEAQ. The V end was cut by 5 bases, the J end by 13 bases, with 21 bases between. The CDR3 has 15 amino acids. The CDR3 is CASSAMGVSVSPLHF. DNA of the CDR3: TGTGCCAGCAGCGCGATGGGGGTCTCAGTTTCGCCCCTCCACTTT.

V and J are TRBV27 and TRBJ2-3, with TRBD2 matching 9 bases. This CDR3 region has 15 residues. Per the germline V gene, CDR1 is MNHEY and CDR2 is SMNVEV (reference sequence). V was pared by 7 bases and J by 5 bases, with 10 bases of the junction left unmatched. The CDR3 nucleotides read TGTGCCAGCACCGATAGAGGAGCGGGGGGAGATACGCAGTATTTT. Amino acids: CASTDRGAGGDTQYF.

The chain carries TRBV9 and TRBJ2-5; 9 bases map to TRBD2. Germline assignment: CDR1 SGDLS and CDR2 YYNGEE. Trimming cost V 0 bases and J 4 bases; bases outside gene matches: 7. This CDR3 has 16 amino acids. CDR3 nucleotide sequence: TGTGCCAGCAGCGTAGCTGCTAGCGGGAATTCAGAGACCCAGTACTTC. This translates into CASSVAASGNSETQYF.

The J gene is TRBJ1-6, the V gene TRBV6-2 or TRBV6-3; the match to TRBD1 covers 7 bases. This CDR3 has 13 residues. Trimming cost V 2 bases and J 13 bases; bases outside gene matches: 5. Germline V CDR1 and CDR2: MNHEY, SVGEGT. CDR3 sequence (DNA): TGTGCCAGCAGTTACGCAAGGGGGCCCCCCCTCCACTTT. Translated: CASSYARGPPLHF.